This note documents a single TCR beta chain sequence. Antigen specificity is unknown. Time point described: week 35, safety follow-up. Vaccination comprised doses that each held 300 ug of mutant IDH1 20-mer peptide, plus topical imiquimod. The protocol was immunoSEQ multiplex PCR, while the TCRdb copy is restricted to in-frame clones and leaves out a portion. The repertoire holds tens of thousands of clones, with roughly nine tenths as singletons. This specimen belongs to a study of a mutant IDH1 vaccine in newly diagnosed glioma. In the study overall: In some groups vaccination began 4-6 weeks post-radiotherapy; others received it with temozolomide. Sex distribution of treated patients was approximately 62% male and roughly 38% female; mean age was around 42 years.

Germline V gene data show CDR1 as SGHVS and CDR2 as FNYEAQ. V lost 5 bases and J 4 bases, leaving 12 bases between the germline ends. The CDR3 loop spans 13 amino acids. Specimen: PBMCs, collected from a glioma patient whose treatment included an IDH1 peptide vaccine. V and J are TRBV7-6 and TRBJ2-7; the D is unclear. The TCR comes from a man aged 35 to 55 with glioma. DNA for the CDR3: TGTGCCAGCAGCCCCGCTCCTAGATACGAGCAGTACTTC. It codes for CASSPAPRYEQYF. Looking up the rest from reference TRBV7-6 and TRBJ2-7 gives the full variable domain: GAGVSQSPRYKVTKRGQDVALRCDPISGHVSLYWYRQALGQGPEFLTYFNYEAQQDKSGLPNDRFSAERPEGSISTLTIQRTEQRDSAMYRCASSPAPRYEQYFGPGTRLTVT.